What follows describes a single T cell receptor beta chain. These data originate in a study of blood T cells in healthy people across ages. Then a second PCR, running roughly 6 to 11 cycles, was carried out with a sample-barcoded 5' primer and a J-beta primer mix. Each CDR3 protein is one row after TCRdb ran MiXCR on the 5' RACE reads. The table lists hundreds of thousands of distinct CDR3 sequences, nearly 25% of them singletons. This CDR3 spans 13 amino acids. Trimming at V came to 1 base and at J to 7 bases, leaving 3 bases not matched to a gene. Looked up from germline, CDR1 is SGHTA and CDR2 is FQGNSA. This sample was shared with a second study, whose subject was T cells of mothers and their children.

The specimen was blood. The sequence derives from a boy aged 5-17 years in good health. This chain uses TRBV7-2 with TRBJ2-5; 7 nucleotides match TRBD2. The CDR3 DNA reads TGTGCCAGCAGCTTAGGGAGGGAGGGGACCCAGTACTTC. This translates into CASSLGREGTQYF.